This TCR beta chain was captured in a study of identical twins. General observations from the study: Monozygotic twin pairs showed more out-of-frame TCR alpha sharing than models estimated. Carriage of fewer insertions was seen in abundant cord blood beta clonotypes, whereas memory repertoires showed none.

No donor was unhealthy or non-Caucasian. Template switching supplied a universal primer site; unique molecular identifiers were carried on the cDNA. TCRdb redid the calling of the 5' RACE reads with MiXCR, one entry per CDR3 protein. The sample consists of approximately 220,000 distinct CDR3 sequences, more than 6.5% of them appearing once. The CDR3 sequence is 13 residues long. From germline, CDR1 is KGHSH and CDR2 LQKENI. Deletions cut 6 bases from V and 5 bases from J, with 13 bases between. Concerning this clonotype itself: Antigen unknown.

The data also belong to a second study, concerning yellow fever vaccine responses in identical twins.

The sample comprised memory (CD45RO+) T cells sorted from blood. The receptor's source is a woman aged 18-35 years in good health. The chain carries TRBV18 and TRBJ2-5, with a tentative D call TRBD2 (5 bases). The DNA of the CDR3 is TGTGCCAGCTCCCCGAACGGGGAGGAGACCCAGTACTTC. It specifies CASSPNGEETQYF.